This T cell receptor (beta chain) was identified during a study of shared clonotypes between healthy human individuals. Study-level findings and limits: Some clonotypes were shared by all four sorted-subset donors, while others were not shared. The non-shared ones had lower generation probabilities than the shared ones. Expectations were that clonotype sharing among donors would be affected by sequencing depth.

A note on this clone: Its antigen is not identified.

V lost 1 base, J lost 0 bases, and 14 bases lay in between. The CDR3 totals 17 residues. The germline CDR1 and CDR2 sequences are SGHRS and YFSETQ. Assay used: immunoSEQ multiplex PCR; TCRdb lists only in-frame clones, some missing. The table includes 2 million to 3 million clones, over 85% detected once. The chain employs TRBV5-1 and TRBJ2-1; D perhaps matches TRBD1 (6 bases). The receptor's source is a man aged 18-30 years in good health. Some clones in this sample may be carry-over from other donors' samples. The sample taken for sequencing was naive CD4+ T cells from PBMCs. Noted subset: CD45RA+ positively selected. This CDR3 reads CASSLMLRGFSYNEQFF. CDR3 DNA sequence: TGCGCCAGCAGCTTGATGCTGAGGGGGTTCTCCTACAATGAGCAGTTCTTC.